One and the same sample provided the 21 T cell receptor beta chains below, sequenced in a study of regulatory T cells in long-lasting Graves disease. Construction of the TCR beta libraries employed iRepertoire HTBI primers in conjunction with Arm-PCR of CDR3 regions. Each CDR3 protein gets one entry after TCRdb re-called the multiplex PCR reads with MiXCR. The data hold approximately 470,000 distinct CDR3 sequences, with 15% to 20% observed a single time. Time point described: newly diagnosed GD, antithyroid drugs for less than 3 months. The TCR library was made from RNA extracted from PBMCs. Separately, the same data were catalogued under a study of T cells in Graves' hyperthyroidism and ophthalmopathy.

The starting material was peripheral blood mononuclear cells (PBMCs), obtained at new diagnosis, from a patient treated with antithyroid drugs. The receptors here all came from a man between 40 and 49 years old with Graves disease.

This clonotype has a handful of counts. The chain has TRBV6-1 and TRBJ2-5, with D perhaps TRBD2 (5 bases). Per germline, CDR1 MNHNS and CDR2 SASEGT. The CDR3 totals 17 residues. The V end was cut by 7 bases, the J end by 1 base, with 22 bases between. CDR3 loop: CASTIRSGGGFQETQYF. CDR3 bases: TGTGCCAGCACCATACGGAGTGGTGGAGGCTTCCAAGAGACCCAGTACTTC.

This clonotype has a count of ten or more. The chain is built from TRBV10-2 and TRBJ2-1, with D possibly TRBD2 on 5 matching bases. Germline V gene lookup returns CDR1 WSHSY and CDR2 SAAADI. This CDR3 has 13 amino acids. V lost 0 bases to trimming and J lost 14 bases, with 14 bases between them. Here the CDR3 DNA reads TGCGCCAGCAGTGAGTCGCTAGCTGGAACGGAGTTCTTC. This translates into CASSESLAGTEFF.

This sequence joins TRBV11-2 and TRBJ2-2; D possibly uses TRBD1 or TRBD2 (5 bases each). Germline V gives CDR1 SGHAT, CDR2 FQNNGV. The V end was cut by 3 bases, the J end by 6 bases, with 11 bases between. This CDR3 has 14 residues. The CDR3 here is CASSFRGDAGELFF. CDR3 sequence (DNA): TGTGCCAGCAGCTTCCGAGGGGATGCCGGGGAGCTGTTTTTT. Full variable domain (remainder filled in from reference TRBV11-2 and TRBJ2-2): EAGVAQSPRYKIIEKRQSVAFWCNPISGHATLYWYQQILGQGPKLLIQFQNNGVVDDSQLPKDRFSAERLKGVDSTLKIQPAKLEDSAVYLCASSFRGDAGELFFGEGSRLTVL.

This clonotype occurred many times. CDR3 residues: CSARDLSGLGGTDTQYF. The CDR3 coding sequence is TGCAGTGCTAGAGATCTGTCGGGACTAGGGGGCACAGATACGCAGTATTTT. This chain links TRBV20-1 with TRBJ2-3; 8 nucleotides match TRBD2. V was pared by 0 bases and J by 1 base, with 9 bases of the junction left unmatched. Germline V CDR1 and CDR2: DFQATT, SNEGSKA (reference sequence). The CDR3 loop spans 17 amino acids.

The chain uses TRBV5-1 and TRBJ2-1, with TRBD2 matching 12 bases. The CDR3 spans 21 residues. Germline V CDR1 and CDR2: SGHRS, YFSETQ. After removal of 4 bases from V and 3 bases from J, the junction contained 20 bases not matched to a gene. The CDR3 here is CASSVLSPSGTSGRYYNEQFF. CDR3 bases: TGCGCCAGCAGCGTACTTAGCCCGTCGGGAACTAGCGGGAGGTACTACAATGAGCAGTTCTTC. The whole variable domain, remainder taken from reference TRBV5-1 and TRBJ2-1, is KAGVTQTPRYLIKTRGQQVTLSCSPISGHRSVSWYQQTPGQGLQFLFEYFSETQRNKGNFPGRFSGRQFSNSRSEMNVSTLELGDSALYLCASSVLSPSGTSGRYYNEQFFGPGTRLTVL.

There are a few counts of this clonotype. A clone one base away is much larger, so this may be a read error. The conserved phenylalanine or tryptophan is not found at the CDR3 terminus, so this likely reflects a read error. The chain carries TRBV20-1 and TRBJ2-1; 8 bases line up with TRBD2. The V and J ends lost 6 bases and 2 bases, in that order; junction bases with no gene match: 6. Germline lookup yields CDR1 DFQATT and CDR2 SNEGSKA (reference sequence). The CDR3 is 14 residues long. CDR3: CSAHGREAYNEQFI. The CDR3, as DNA: TGCAGTGCCCACGGGCGGGAGGCCTACAATGAGCAGTTCATC.

This clonotype was recorded at least ten times. The chain recombines TRBV20-1 with TRBJ2-7; D may be TRBD2 (5 bases). The CDR3 covers 14 residues. The germline CDR1 and CDR2 sequences are DFQATT and SNEGSKA (reference sequence). V was pared by 5 bases and J by 7 bases, with 21 bases between. CDR3 nucleotide sequence: TGCAGTGCTCGGCCGGGTCTTAGCGTAGGGGAGCAGTACTTC. This encodes CSARPGLSVGEQYF.

Many counts were recorded for this clonotype. The rearrangement joins TRBV11-3 to TRBJ2-1; 12 nucleotides line up with TRBD1. CDR1 and CDR2 (germline): SGHNT, YENEEA. This CDR3 has 16 amino acids. The ends lost 6 bases at V and 7 bases at J; junction bases unmatched: 10. The CDR3 loop reads CASSWPGTGGANEQFF. The CDR3 nucleotides are TGTGCCAGCAGTTGGCCCGGGACAGGGGGCGCGAATGAGCAGTTCTTC.

As concerns this clonotype: The junction departs from the called germline gene at one end, perhaps through a read error. The chain is built from TRBV5-1 and TRBJ2-5, with 8 nucleotides matching TRBD2. CDR1 is SGHRS, CDR2 YFSETQ, per germline. This CDR3 contains 18 residues. The CDR3 loop reads CASSFRPFAGGSQETQYF. In DNA form, the CDR3 reads TGTGCCAGCAGCTTCCGGCCTTTTGCGGGAGGCTCCCAAGAGACCCAGTACTTC.

This clonotype was picked up many times. The chain employs TRBV29-1 and TRBJ2-6; D is undetermined. The germline V gene encodes CDR1 SQVTM and CDR2 ANQGSEA. V was shortened by 6 bases and J by 1 base, with 7 bases between the two germline ends. CDR3 length: 13 amino acids. Here the CDR3 DNA reads TGCAGCGTGGCGAGGTCTGGGGCCAACGTCCTGACTTTC. Amino acids: CSVARSGANVLTF.

There are many counts of this clonotype. The chain couples TRBV12-3 or TRBV12-4 to TRBJ1-1, with 8 bases matching TRBD1. The CDR3 is 11 amino acids. V gave up 4 bases and J gave up 10 bases; unmatched junction bases: 2. In DNA form, the CDR3 reads TGTGCCAGCAGTTACAGGGGGGGAGCTTTCTTT. It specifies CASSYRGGAFF.

Ten or more counts support this clonotype. DNA of the CDR3: TGTGCCAGCAGGGGACACGACACTGAAGCTTTCTTT. Its protein is CASRGHDTEAFF. The chain joins TRBV6-1 to TRBJ1-1; maybe TRBD1 (6 bases). V lost 6 bases and J lost 3, with 8 bases in between. The CDR3 has 12 residues. Germline V gene sequence: CDR1 MNHNS, CDR2 SASEGT.

The chain links TRBV28 to TRBJ2-7, with D perhaps matching TRBD1 or TRBD2 (5 bases each). Trimming stripped 6 bases from V and 2 bases from J, with 17 bases between. The CDR3 contains 15 residues. CDR1 and CDR2 from the germline V gene are MDHEN and SYDVKM. CDR3 coding DNA: TGTGCCAGCAGCCCACCCCGGGACGGCGCCTACGAGCAGTACTTC. It specifies CASSPPRDGAYEQYF.

Points on this clonotype: A much larger clone sits a single nucleotide away, making a read error possible. The V call is TRBV6-1, the J call TRBJ1-1; D perhaps matches TRBD1 (5 bases). Per germline, CDR1 MNHNS and CDR2 SASEGT. The CDR3 spans 13 residues. The CDR3 DNA reads as TGTGCCAGCAGCAACGGGGTGACAGCGCCGGCTCTCTTT. Protein product: CASSNGVTAPALF.

In this sample, this clonotype turned up a few times. Here the CDR3 reads CSARAAQSSYNEQFF. In DNA form, the CDR3 reads TGCAGTGCTAGAGCGGCCCAGAGCTCCTACAATGAGCAGTTCTTC. The chain couples TRBV20-1 to TRBJ2-1; D is unclear. V lost 1 base and J lost 0, with 10 bases in between. The CDR3 runs 15 residues. Per the germline V gene, CDR1 is DFQATT and CDR2 is SNEGSKA (reference sequence).

This clonotype was recorded many times. The chain joins TRBV2 to TRBJ2-2; possibly TRBD2 for D (5 bases). V lost 10 bases and J lost 5, with 14 bases in between. Germline V gene lookup returns CDR1 SNHLY and CDR2 FYNNEI. The CDR3 totals 13 residues. Written as DNA, the CDR3 is TGTGCCATTTACCCGGGAAGGACCGGGGAGCTGTTTTTT. This sequence encodes CAIYPGRTGELFF.

With regard to this clonotype: This may arise from a read error, as a much more abundant clone is one base away. The chain recombines TRBV6-1 with TRBJ2-1, with TRBD1 identical over 8 bases. Germline-derived CDR1 and CDR2 are MNHNS and SASEGT. The CDR3 loop spans 15 amino acids. Trimming at V came to 5 bases and at J to 10 bases, leaving 13 bases not matched to a gene. The CDR3 DNA reads as TGTGCCAGCAGTAGCCGGACAGGGTTGTCCTACGAGCAGTTCTTC. It specifies CASSSRTGLSYEQFF.

V is TRBV7-3 and J is TRBJ2-2; D gene ambiguous. The CDR3 length is 14 residues. Germline CDR1 SGHTA, CDR2 FQGTGA. The V end lost 5 bases, the J end lost 3 bases, and 10 bases lay between the germline ends. CDR3 residues: CASSPRRYTGELFF. Here the CDR3 DNA reads TGTGCCAGCAGCCCCCGACGATACACCGGGGAGCTGTTTTTT.

This clonotype was seen a handful of times. The chain combines TRBV13 with TRBJ2-3; no reliable D call. Germline loops: CDR1 PRHDT, CDR2 FYEKMQ (reference sequence). The CDR3 is 18 amino acids. V lost 4 bases, J lost 0 bases, and 20 bases lay in between. The DNA for the CDR3 is TGTGCCAGCAGCTCGCGAATTAACGACGGCAAAAGCACAGATACGCAGTATTTT. It is translated as CASSSRINDGKSTDTQYF.

This clonotype was seen ten or more times. This chain uses TRBV5-1 with TRBJ1-1, with D perhaps TRBD1 (5 bases). Trimming removed 0 bases from V and 5 bases from J, with 14 bases in between. The CDR3 has 15 amino acids. Germline CDR1 and CDR2: SGHRS and YFSETQ. The CDR3: CASSLEGGGLTEAFF. The CDR3 region has the DNA TGCGCCAGCAGCTTGGAAGGCGGGGGACTGACTGAAGCTTTCTTT.

This clonotype was picked up a small number of times. The gene calls are TRBV5-4 and TRBJ2-2, with 7 bases that match TRBD2. The CDR3 is 17 amino acids. Germline CDR1 SGHNT, CDR2 YYREEE (reference sequence). The junction had 11 bases not matched to a gene; V was cut back by 1 base and J by 5 bases. The CDR3 DNA sequence: TGTGCCAGCAGCTTGTCGGTTACGGGAGGAGAAACCGGGGAGCTGTTTTTT. Encoded protein: CASSLSVTGGETGELFF.